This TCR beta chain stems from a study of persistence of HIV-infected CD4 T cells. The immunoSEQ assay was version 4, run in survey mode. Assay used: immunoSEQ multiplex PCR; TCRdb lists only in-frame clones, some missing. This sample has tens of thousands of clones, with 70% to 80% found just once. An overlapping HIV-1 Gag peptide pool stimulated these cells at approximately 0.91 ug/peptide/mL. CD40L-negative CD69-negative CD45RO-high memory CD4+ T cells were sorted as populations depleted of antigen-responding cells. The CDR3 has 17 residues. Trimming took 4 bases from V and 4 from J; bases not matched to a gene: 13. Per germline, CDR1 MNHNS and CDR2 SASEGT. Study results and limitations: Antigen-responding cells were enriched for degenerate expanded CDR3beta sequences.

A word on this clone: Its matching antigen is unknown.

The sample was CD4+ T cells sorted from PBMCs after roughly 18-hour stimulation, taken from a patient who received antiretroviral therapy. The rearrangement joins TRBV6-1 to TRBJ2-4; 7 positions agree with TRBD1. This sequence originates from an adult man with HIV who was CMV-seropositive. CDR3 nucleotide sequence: TGTGCCAGCAGTGCTAGATCCGGGACAGAGATAAAAAACATTCAGTACTTC. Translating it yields CASSARSGTEIKNIQYF.